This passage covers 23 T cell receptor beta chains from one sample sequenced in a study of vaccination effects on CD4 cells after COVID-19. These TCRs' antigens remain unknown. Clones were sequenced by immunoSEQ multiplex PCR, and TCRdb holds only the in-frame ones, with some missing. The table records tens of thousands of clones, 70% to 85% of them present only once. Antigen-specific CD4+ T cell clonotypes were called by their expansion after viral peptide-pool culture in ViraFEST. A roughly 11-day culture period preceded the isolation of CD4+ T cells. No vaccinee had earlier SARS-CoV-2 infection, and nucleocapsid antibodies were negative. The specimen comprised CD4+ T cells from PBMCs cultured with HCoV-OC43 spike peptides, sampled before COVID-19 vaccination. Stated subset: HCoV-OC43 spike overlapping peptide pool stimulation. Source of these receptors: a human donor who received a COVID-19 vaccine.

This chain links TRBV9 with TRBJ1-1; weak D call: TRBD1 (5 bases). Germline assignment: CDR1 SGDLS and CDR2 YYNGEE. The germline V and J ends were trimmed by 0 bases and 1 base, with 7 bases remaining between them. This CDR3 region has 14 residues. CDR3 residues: CASSVAGANTEAFF. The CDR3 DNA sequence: TGTGCCAGCAGCGTAGCCGGGGCGAACACTGAAGCTTTCTTT.

CDR3 loop: CASSSAGTASGETQYF. The CDR3 nucleotides read TGTGCCAGCAGTTCTGCCGGGACAGCCTCCGGGGAGACCCAGTACTTC. This chain connects TRBV28 to TRBJ2-5; 7 nucleotides agree with TRBD1. This CDR3 is 16 amino acids long. Germline CDR1 reads MDHEN; CDR2 reads SYDVKM. V lost 4 bases and J lost 5; bases outside the gene matches: 13.

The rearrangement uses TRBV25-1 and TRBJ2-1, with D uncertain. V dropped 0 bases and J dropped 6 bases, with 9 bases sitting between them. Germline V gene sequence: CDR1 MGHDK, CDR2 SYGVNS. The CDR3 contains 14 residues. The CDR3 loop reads CASSEYPTVNEQFF. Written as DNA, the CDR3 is TGTGCCAGCAGTGAATATCCCACAGTCAATGAGCAGTTCTTC.

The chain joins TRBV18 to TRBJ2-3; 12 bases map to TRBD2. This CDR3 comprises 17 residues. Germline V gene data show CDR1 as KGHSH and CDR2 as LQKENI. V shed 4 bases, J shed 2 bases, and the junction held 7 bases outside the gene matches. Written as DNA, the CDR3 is TGTGCCAGCTCACGAAATCTAGCGGGGGGGAACACAGATACGCAGTATTTT. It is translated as CASSRNLAGGNTDTQYF.

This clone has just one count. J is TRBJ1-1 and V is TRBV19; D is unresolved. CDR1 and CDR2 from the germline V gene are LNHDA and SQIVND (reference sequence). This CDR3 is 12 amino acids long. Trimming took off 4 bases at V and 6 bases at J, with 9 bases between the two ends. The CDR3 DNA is TGTGCCAGTAGTAGGGCAATATCTGAAGCTTTCTTT. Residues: CASSRAISEAFF.

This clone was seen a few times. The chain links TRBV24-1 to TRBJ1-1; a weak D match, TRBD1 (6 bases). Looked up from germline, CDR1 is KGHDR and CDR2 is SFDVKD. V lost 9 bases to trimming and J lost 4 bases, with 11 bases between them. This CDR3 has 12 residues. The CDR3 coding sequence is TGTGCCACCCGCGGACAGTCCACTGAAGCTTTCTTT. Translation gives CATRGQSTEAFF.

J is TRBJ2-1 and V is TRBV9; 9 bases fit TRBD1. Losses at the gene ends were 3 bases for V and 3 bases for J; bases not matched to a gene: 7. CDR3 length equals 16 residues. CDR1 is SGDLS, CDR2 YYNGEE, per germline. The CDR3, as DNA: TGTGCCAGCAGCGAAAGTAAGGGACAGGGCTACAATGAGCAGTTCTTC. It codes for CASSESKGQGYNEQFF.

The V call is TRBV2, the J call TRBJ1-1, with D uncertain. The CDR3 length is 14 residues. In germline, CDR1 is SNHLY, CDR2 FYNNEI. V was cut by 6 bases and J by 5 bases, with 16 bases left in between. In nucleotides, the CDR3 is TGTGCCAGCAGGTTGGTTGGGGATGGGACTGAAGCTTTCTTT. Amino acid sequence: CASRLVGDGTEAFF.

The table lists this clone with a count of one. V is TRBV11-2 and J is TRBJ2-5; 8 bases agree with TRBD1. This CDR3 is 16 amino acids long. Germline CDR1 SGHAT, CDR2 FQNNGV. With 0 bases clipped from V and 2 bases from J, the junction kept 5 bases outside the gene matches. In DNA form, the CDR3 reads TGTGCCAGCAGCTTAGAACCCGGACAGGGTCAAGAGACCCAGTACTTC. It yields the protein CASSLEPGQGQETQYF.

In DNA form, the CDR3 reads TGTGCCAGCCCGGCGGCCGGTACGATATACGAGCAGTACGTC. Translated, it gives CASPAAGTIYEQYV. This sequence joins TRBV2 and TRBJ2-7; D is unclear. The V gene's germline CDR1 is SNHLY and CDR2 FYNNEI. V lost 8 bases to trimming and J lost 4 bases, with 18 bases between them. The CDR3 sequence is 14 residues long.

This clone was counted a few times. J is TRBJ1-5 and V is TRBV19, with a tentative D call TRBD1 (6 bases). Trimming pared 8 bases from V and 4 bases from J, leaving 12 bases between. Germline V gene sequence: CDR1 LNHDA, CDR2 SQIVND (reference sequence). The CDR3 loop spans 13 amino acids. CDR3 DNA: TGTGCCAGTCGGACAGTACCAAATCAGCCCCAGCATTTT. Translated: CASRTVPNQPQHF.

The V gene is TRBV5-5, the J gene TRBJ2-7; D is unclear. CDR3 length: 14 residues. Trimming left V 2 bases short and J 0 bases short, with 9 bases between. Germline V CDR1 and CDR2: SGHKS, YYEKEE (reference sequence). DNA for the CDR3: TGTGCCAGCAGCTTCACGGTAGACTCCTACGAGCAGTACGTC. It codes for CASSFTVDSYEQYV.

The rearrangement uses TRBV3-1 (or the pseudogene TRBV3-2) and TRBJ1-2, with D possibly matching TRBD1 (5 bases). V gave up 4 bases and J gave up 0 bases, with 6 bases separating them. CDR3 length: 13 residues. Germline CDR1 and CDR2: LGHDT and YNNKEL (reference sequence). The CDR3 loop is CASSRGPNYGYTF. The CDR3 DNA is TGTGCCAGCAGCCGGGGACCTAACTATGGCTACACCTTC.

The CDR3 sequence is CASRQGIEQYV. The CDR3 region has the DNA TGTGCCAGCAGACAGGGCATCGAGCAGTACGTC. This chain uses TRBV6-6 with TRBJ2-7, with D perhaps matching TRBD1 (6 bases). The CDR3 runs to 11 residues. Germline assignment: CDR1 MNHNY and CDR2 SVGAGI (reference sequence). V shed 6 bases and J shed 6 bases, with 9 bases lying between them.

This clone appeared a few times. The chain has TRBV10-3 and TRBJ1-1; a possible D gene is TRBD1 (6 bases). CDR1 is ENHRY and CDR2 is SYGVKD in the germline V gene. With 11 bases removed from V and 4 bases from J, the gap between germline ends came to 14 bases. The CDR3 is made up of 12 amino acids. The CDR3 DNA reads TGTGCCGCACAGGGCACGGGCACTGAAGCTTTCTTT. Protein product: CAAQGTGTEAFF.

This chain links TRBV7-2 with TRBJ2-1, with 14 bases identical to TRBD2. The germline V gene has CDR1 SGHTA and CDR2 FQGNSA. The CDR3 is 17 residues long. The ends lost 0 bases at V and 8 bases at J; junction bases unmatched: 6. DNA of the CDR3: TGTGCCAGCAGCTTAGCGTCGACTAGCGGGGGGGCCTATGAGCAGTTCTTC. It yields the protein CASSLASTSGGAYEQFF. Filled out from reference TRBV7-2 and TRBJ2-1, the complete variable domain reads GAGVSQSPSNKVTEKGKDVELRCDPISGHTALYWYRQSLGQGLEFLIYFQGNSAPDKSGLPSDRFSAERTGGSVSTLTIQRTQQEDSAVYLCASSLASTSGGAYEQFFGPGTRLTVL.

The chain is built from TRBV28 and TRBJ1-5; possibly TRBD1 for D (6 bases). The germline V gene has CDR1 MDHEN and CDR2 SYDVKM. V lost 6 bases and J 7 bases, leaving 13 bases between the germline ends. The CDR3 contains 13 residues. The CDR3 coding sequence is TGTGCCAGCAGACGACAGGCGCAGCAGCCCCAGCATTTT. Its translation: CASRRQAQQPQHF.

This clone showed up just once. For the CDR3, the DNA is TGTGCCAGCAGTTATCGAAGCGGGGGGGCAGATACGCAGTATTTT. Translated: CASSYRSGGADTQYF. The chain recombines TRBV6-5 with TRBJ2-3; 10 bases are a match to TRBD2. The CDR3 loop spans 15 amino acids. The V segment lost 3 bases and the J segment 4 bases; nucleotides outside the gene matches: 4. Germline CDR1 is MNHEY and CDR2 is SVGAGI.

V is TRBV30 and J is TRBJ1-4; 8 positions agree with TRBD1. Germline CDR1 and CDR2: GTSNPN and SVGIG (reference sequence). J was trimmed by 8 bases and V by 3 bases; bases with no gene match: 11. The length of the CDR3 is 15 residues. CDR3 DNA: TGTGCCTGGAGGAACACAGGGGGGCCTGGGGAAAAACTGTTTTTT. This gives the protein CAWRNTGGPGEKLFF. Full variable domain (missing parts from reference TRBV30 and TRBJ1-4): SQTIHQWPATLVQPVGSPLSLECTVEGTSNPNLYWYRQAAGRGLQLLFYSVGIGQISSEVPQNLSASRPQDRQFILSSKKLLLSDSGFYLCAWRNTGGPGEKLFFGSGTQLSVL.

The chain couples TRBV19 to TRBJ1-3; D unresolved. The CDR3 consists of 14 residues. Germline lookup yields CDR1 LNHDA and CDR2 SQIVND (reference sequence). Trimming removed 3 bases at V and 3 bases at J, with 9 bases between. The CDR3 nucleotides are TGTGCCAGTAGTATCCCCAGTCATGGAAACACCATATATTTT. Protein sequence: CASSIPSHGNTIYF.

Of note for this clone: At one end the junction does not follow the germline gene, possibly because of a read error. The CDR3 protein is CASSLTEAKLDF. In nucleotides, the CDR3 is TGTGCCAGCAGTTTAACCGAGGCTAAGCTTGACTTT. The chain joins TRBV28 to TRBJ1-1; D gene uncertain. The germline V gene encodes CDR1 MDHEN and CDR2 SYDVKM. The CDR3 runs to 12 residues.

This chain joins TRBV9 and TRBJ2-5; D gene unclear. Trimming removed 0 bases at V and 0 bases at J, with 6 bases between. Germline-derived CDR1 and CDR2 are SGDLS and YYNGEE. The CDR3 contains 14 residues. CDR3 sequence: CASSVGPNQETQYF. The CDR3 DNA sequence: TGTGCCAGCAGCGTAGGACCGAACCAAGAGACCCAGTACTTC.

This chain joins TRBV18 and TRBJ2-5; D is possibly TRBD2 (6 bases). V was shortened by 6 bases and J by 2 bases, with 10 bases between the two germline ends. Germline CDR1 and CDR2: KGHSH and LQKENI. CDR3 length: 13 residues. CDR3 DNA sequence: TGTGCCAGCTCCCGAGGGACTCAAGAGACCCAGTACTTC. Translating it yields CASSRGTQETQYF.